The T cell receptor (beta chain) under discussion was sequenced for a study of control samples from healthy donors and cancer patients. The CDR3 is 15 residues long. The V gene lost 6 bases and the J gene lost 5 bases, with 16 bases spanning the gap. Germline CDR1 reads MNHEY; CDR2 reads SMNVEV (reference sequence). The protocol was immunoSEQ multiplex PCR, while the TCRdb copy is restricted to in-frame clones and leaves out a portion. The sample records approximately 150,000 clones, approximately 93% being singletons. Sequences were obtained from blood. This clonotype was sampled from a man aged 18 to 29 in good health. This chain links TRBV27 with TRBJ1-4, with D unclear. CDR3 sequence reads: CASSPFYGGNEKLFF. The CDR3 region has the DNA TGTGCCAGCAGCCCCTTCTATGGCGGGAATGAAAAACTGTTTTTT.